These 18 T cell receptor beta chains were sequenced from one sample in a study of OX40 agonist ivuxolimab in advanced cancers. Here immunoSEQ multiplex PCR was the method, and the copy in TCRdb shows in-frame clones only, minus some. The table lists about 79,000 clones, 90% of them singletons, with less than 0.35% in the top ten. The sequenced sample was CD4+ or CD8+ T cells sorted from blood, obtained in a trial of the OX40 agonist ivuxolimab. Receptor source: an adult with an advanced solid tumor such as melanoma, head and neck, liver or kidney cancer.

The J gene is TRBJ2-5, the V gene TRBV7-2, with D perhaps TRBD1 (6 bases). Trimming shortened V by 6 bases and J by 7 bases, and 12 bases separated the two germline ends. CDR1 SGHTA and CDR2 FQGNSA come from the germline V gene. This CDR3 has 12 residues. The CDR3 DNA sequence: TGTGCCAGCAGACCTGACAGGTTGACCCAGTACTTC. It translates to CASRPDRLTQYF.

J is TRBJ1-2 and V is TRBV7-9; D ambiguous. CDR1 is SEHNR, CDR2 FQNEAQ, per germline (reference sequence). The V end was cut by 0 bases, the J end by 1 base, with 3 bases between. The CDR3 runs 13 residues. CDR3 DNA sequence: TGTGCCAGCAGCTTAGCCCTTAACTATGGCTACACCTTC. It codes for CASSLALNYGYTF.

The chain couples TRBV10-3 to TRBJ1-5, with no clear D. V lost 4 bases, J lost 4 bases, and 5 bases lay in between. Germline CDR1 is ENHRY and CDR2 is SYGVKD. The CDR3 is 12 amino acids. The CDR3 protein is CAISVGNQPQHF. CDR3 DNA: TGTGCCATCAGTGTGGGGAATCAGCCCCAGCATTTT.

This clone was recorded once. The V gene is TRBV28, the J gene TRBJ1-4; weak D call: TRBD1 (6 bases). Germline V CDR1 and CDR2: MDHEN, SYDVKM. V lost 2 bases and J lost 8, with 18 bases in between. The CDR3 consists of 16 residues. The DNA for the CDR3 is TGTGCCAGCAGTTTAGGGGTCGGGGGCGCGCAGGAAAAACTGTTTTTT. It translates to CASSLGVGGAQEKLFF.

The chain recombines TRBV4-1 with TRBJ2-1, with 7 bases matching TRBD2. The trim removed 1 base at V and 4 bases at J, leaving 4 bases unmatched. Germline values: CDR1 MGHRA, CDR2 YSYEKL. The CDR3 loop spans 15 amino acids. CDR3 nucleotide sequence: TGCGCCAGCAGCCAAGGGGCGGGGGTTTACAATGAGCAGTTCTTC. It translates to CASSQGAGVYNEQFF.

In its sample, this clone was seen once. The J gene is TRBJ1-3, the V gene TRBV6-5, with a weak D call TRBD1 (5 bases). The CDR3 is made up of 15 amino acids. Deletions cut 0 bases from V and 7 bases from J, with 13 bases between. Looked up from germline, CDR1 is MNHEY and CDR2 is SVGAGI. CDR3 in amino acids: CASSYSPGGRNTIYF. CDR3 nucleotide sequence: TGTGCCAGCAGTTACTCGCCCGGGGGGAGGAACACCATATATTTT.

The gene calls are TRBV7-9 and TRBJ2-1; D is ambiguous. The CDR3 extends over 13 amino acids. Germline CDR1 and CDR2: SEHNR and FQNEAQ (reference sequence). V dropped 5 bases and J dropped 7 bases, with 12 bases sitting between them. The CDR3 loop reads CASSQKVENEQFF. Written as DNA, the CDR3 is TGTGCCAGCAGCCAGAAAGTAGAAAATGAGCAGTTCTTC.

The rearrangement joins TRBV19 to TRBJ2-2; possible D gene TRBD2, 5 bases. The CDR3 consists of 12 residues. Germline V gives CDR1 LNHDA, CDR2 SQIVND (reference sequence). V gave up 11 bases and J gave up 6 bases, with 13 bases separating them. The CDR3 sequence is CASTIGAGELFF. The CDR3 nucleotides are TGTGCCTCAACCATCGGGGCCGGGGAGCTGTTTTTT.

This chain joins TRBV4-1 and TRBJ2-7, with TRBD2 matching over 7 bases. Germline V gives CDR1 MGHRA, CDR2 YSYEKL. This CDR3 contains 18 residues. J lost 1 base, V lost 0 bases, and 12 bases had no gene match. The CDR3 DNA sequence: TGCGCCAGCAGCCAAGATCCCGTGAGCGGGGCCCTTTCCTACGAGCAGTACGTC. Its translation: CASSQDPVSGALSYEQYV.

The chain recombines TRBV18 with TRBJ1-1; no clear D. CDR1 KGHSH and CDR2 LQKENI come from the germline V gene. Deletions cut 4 bases from V and 3 bases from J, with 15 bases between. The CDR3 is 15 residues long. The CDR3 spells CASSLTAVRDTEAFF. CDR3 DNA sequence: TGTGCCAGCTCACTTACGGCCGTGAGGGACACTGAAGCTTTCTTT.

The chain links TRBV5-1 to TRBJ1-3; D remains unclear. Germline CDR1 reads SGHRS; CDR2 reads YFSETQ. The CDR3 runs to 13 residues. The V end was cut by 3 bases, the J end by 2 bases, with 6 bases between. The CDR3 DNA sequence: TGCGCCAGCAGCTCCAATACTGGAAACACCATATATTTT. Translation: CASSSNTGNTIYF.

In its sample, this clone was seen a few times. The chain employs TRBV21-1 and TRBJ2-7. TRBV21-1 is annotated as a pseudogene. The CDR3 consists of 13 residues. The CDR3 DNA reads as TGTGCCAGCAGCAGGGGACCGTCCCACGAGCAGTACTTC. Protein: CASSRGPSHEQYF.

J is TRBJ1-1 and V is TRBV19, with D hard to call. Germline CDR1 is LNHDA and CDR2 is SQIVND (reference sequence). The CDR3 is 13 residues long. Trimming shortened V by 10 bases and J by 0 bases, and 12 bases separated the two germline ends. CDR3 protein: CATKPYMNTEAFF. CDR3 coding DNA: TGTGCCACTAAACCTTACATGAACACTGAAGCTTTCTTT.

The chain recombines TRBV11-2 with TRBJ1-2, with 8 positions matching TRBD1. Germline V CDR1 and CDR2: SGHAT, FQNNGV. The V segment lost 4 bases and the J segment 8 bases; nucleotides outside the gene matches: 3. The CDR3 has 12 amino acids. CDR3 in DNA: TGTGCCAGCAGCTCACAGGGGGAAGGCTACACCTTC. Protein product: CASSSQGEGYTF.

The rearrangement joins TRBV5-8 to TRBJ2-3; perhaps TRBD1 as D (6 bases). There are 15 residues in the CDR3. Per the germline V gene, CDR1 is SGHTS and CDR2 is YDEGEE. Trimming removed 1 base from V and 1 base from J, with 10 bases in between. The CDR3 bases are TGTGCCAGCAGCTTGAGGGCAGGGGGCACAGATACGCAGTATTTT. It translates to CASSLRAGGTDTQYF. The full variable domain, rest sourced from reference TRBV5-8 and TRBJ2-3, is EAGVTQSPTHLIKTRGQQATLRCSPISGHTSVYWYQQALGLGLQFLLWYDEGEERNRGNFPPRFSGRQFPNYSSELNVNALELEDSALYLCASSLRAGGTDTQYFGPGTRLTVL.

The V call is TRBV15, the J call TRBJ1-1; D gene unclear. V was shortened by 3 bases and J by 3 bases, with 17 bases between the two germline ends. The CDR3 is 16 amino acids. Germline V gives CDR1 LNHNV, CDR2 YYDKDF (reference sequence). CDR3 sequence (DNA): TGTGCCACCAGCAGCCCGACCCGGGTGGGCCACACTGAAGCTTTCTTT. Encoded protein: CATSSPTRVGHTEAFF.

This clone was detected only once. The CDR3 loop is CASSEAPGTGIYEQYV. The CDR3 region has the DNA TGTGCCAGCAGTGAAGCTCCCGGGACGGGGATCTACGAGCAGTACGTC. The chain uses TRBV6-1 and TRBJ2-7; the D gene could be TRBD1 or TRBD2 (5 bases each). V was trimmed by 0 bases and J by 3 bases, leaving 15 bases between them. The CDR3 totals 16 residues. The germline CDR1 and CDR2 sequences are MNHNS and SASEGT.

The chain has TRBV30 and TRBJ2-7, with TRBD2 matching 7 bases. Germline CDR1 GTSNPN, CDR2 SVGIG (reference sequence). The CDR3 totals 17 residues. The V and J ends lost 0 bases and 2 bases, in that order; junction bases with no gene match: 13. The CDR3: CAWSVLPRSGVTYEQYF. Written as DNA, the CDR3 is TGTGCCTGGAGTGTACTCCCCCGGAGCGGGGTCACCTACGAGCAGTACTTC.